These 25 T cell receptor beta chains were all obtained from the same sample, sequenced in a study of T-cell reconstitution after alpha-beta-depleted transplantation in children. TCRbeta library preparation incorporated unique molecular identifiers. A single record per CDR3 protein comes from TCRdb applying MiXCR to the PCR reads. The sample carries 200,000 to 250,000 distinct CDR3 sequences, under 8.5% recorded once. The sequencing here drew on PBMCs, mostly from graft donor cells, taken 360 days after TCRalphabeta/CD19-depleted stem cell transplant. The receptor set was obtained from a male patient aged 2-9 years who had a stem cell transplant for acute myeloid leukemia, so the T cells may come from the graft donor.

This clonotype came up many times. CDR3 loop: CASSPPQRSYNEQFF. CDR3 coding DNA: TGCGCCAGCAGCCCCCCACAGCGGAGCTACAATGAGCAGTTCTTC. The chain employs TRBV5-1 and TRBJ2-1, with D perhaps TRBD2 (5 bases). CDR3 length: 15 amino acids. V lost 4 bases and J 3 bases, leaving 14 bases between the germline ends. Germline assignment: CDR1 SGHRS and CDR2 YFSETQ.

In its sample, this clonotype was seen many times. CDR3 coding DNA: TGTGCCAGCAGCTTAGAAGTCCTGGGGGAGACCCAGTACTTC. This gives the protein CASSLEVLGETQYF. The chain links TRBV11-2 to TRBJ2-5; unclear D gene. Per germline, CDR1 SGHAT and CDR2 FQNNGV. CDR3 size: 14 residues. Deletions cut 0 bases from V and 5 bases from J, with 10 bases between.

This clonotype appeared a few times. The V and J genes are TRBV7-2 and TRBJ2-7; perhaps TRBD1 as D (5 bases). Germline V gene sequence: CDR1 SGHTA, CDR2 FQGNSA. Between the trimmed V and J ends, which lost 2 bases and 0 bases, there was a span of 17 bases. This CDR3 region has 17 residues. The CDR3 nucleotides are TGTGCCAGCAGCTTAAAAAGGGGCCAGATAACCTCCTACGAGCAGTACTTC. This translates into CASSLKRGQITSYEQYF.

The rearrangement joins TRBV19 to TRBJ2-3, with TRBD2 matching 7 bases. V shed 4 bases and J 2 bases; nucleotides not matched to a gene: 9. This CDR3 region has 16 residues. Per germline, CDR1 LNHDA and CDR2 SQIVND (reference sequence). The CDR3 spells CASSTAPRETTDTQYF. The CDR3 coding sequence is TGTGCCAGTAGTACCGCGCCGCGGGAGACCACAGATACGCAGTATTTT.

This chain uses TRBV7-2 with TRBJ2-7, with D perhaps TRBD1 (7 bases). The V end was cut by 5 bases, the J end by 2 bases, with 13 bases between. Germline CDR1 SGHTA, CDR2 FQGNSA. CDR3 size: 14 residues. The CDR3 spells CASSGQGGTYEQYF. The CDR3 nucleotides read TGTGCCAGCAGCGGCCAGGGGGGCACCTACGAGCAGTACTTC.

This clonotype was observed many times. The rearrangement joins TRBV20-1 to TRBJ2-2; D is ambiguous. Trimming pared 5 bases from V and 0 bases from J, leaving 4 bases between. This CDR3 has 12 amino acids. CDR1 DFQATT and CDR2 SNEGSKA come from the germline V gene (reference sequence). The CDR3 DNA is TGCAGTGCTGGACCGAACACCGGGGAGCTGTTTTTT. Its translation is CSAGPNTGELFF.

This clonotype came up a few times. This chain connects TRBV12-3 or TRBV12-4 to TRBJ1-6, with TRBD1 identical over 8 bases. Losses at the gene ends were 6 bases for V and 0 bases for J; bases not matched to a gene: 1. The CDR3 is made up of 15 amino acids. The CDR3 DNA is TGTGCCAGCAGAACAGGGGGCTCCTATAATTCACCCCTCCACTTT. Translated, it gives CASRTGGSYNSPLHF.

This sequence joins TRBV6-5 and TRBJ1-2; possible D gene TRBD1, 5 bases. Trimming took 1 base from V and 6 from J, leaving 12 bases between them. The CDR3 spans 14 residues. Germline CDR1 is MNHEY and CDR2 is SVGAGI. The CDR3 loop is CASSYLGSGNGYTF. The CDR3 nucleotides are TGTGCCAGCAGTTACTTAGGATCAGGGAATGGCTACACCTTC.

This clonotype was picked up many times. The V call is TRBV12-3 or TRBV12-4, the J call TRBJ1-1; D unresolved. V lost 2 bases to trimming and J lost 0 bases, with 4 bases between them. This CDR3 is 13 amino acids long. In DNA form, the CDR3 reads TGTGCCAGCAGTTTATCGATGAACACTGAAGCTTTCTTT. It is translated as CASSLSMNTEAFF.

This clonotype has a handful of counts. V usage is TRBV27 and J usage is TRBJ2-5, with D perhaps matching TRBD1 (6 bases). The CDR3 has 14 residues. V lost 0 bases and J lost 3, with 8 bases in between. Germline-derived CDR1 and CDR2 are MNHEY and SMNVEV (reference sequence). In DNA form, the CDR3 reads TGTGCCAGCAGTTTATCAAGACAGGAAGAGACCCAGTACTTC. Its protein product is CASSLSRQEETQYF.

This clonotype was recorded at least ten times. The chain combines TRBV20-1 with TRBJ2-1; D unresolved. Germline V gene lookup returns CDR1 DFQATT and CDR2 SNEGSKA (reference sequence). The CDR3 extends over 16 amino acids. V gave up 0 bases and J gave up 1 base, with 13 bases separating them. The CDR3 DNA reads TGCAGTGCTAGAGATCATCAGTTGGAGTCCTACAATGAGCAGTTCTTC. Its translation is CSARDHQLESYNEQFF.

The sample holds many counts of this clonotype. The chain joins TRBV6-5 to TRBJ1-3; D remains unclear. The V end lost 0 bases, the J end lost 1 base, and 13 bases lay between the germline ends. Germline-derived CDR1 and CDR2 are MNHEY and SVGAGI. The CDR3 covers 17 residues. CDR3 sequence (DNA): TGTGCCAGCAGTTACTCCGGGCCGGGTCTGTCTGGAAACACCATATATTTT. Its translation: CASSYSGPGLSGNTIYF.

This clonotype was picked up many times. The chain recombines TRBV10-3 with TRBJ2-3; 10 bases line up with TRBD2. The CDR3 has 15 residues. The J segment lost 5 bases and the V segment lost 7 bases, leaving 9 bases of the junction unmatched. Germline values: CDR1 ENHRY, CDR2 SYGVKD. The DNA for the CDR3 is TGTGCCATCAATGGGCGAGGACTAGCGGTAGATACGCAGTATTTT. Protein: CAINGRGLAVDTQYF.

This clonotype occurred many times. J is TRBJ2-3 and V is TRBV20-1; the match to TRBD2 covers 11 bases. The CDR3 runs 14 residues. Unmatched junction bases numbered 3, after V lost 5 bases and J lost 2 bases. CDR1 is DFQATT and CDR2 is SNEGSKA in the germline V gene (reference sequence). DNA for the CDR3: TGCAGTGCTTTGACTAGCGGGAACACAGATACGCAGTATTTT. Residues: CSALTSGNTDTQYF.

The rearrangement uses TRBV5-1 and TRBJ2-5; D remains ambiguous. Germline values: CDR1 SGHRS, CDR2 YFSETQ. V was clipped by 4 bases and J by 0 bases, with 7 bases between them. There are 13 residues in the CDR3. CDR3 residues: CASSLLNQETQYF. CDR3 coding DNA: TGCGCCAGCAGCCTACTTAACCAAGAGACCCAGTACTTC. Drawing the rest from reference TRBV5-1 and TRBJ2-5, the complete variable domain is KAGVTQTPRYLIKTRGQQVTLSCSPISGHRSVSWYQQTPGQGLQFLFEYFSETQRNKGNFPGRFSGRQFSNSRSEMNVSTLELGDSALYLCASSLLNQETQYFGPGTRLLVL.

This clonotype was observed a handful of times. CDR3 loop: CASSLSGRGRGSSNQPQHF. The CDR3 coding sequence is TGCGCCAGCAGCTTGTCGGGCAGGGGGCGCGGGTCAAGCAATCAGCCCCAGCATTTT. This chain connects TRBV5-1 to TRBJ1-5; 8 bases agree with TRBD1. The CDR3 has 19 amino acids. Germline CDR1 SGHRS, CDR2 YFSETQ. The trim removed 1 base at V and 1 base at J, leaving 13 bases unmatched.

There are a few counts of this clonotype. In DNA, the CDR3 is TGCAGCGGGACTAGCGGGAGTGCAGATACGCAGTATTTT. It is translated as CSGTSGSADTQYF. The chain carries TRBV29-1 and TRBJ2-3; 13 positions agree with TRBD2. This CDR3 has 13 amino acids. V lost 7 bases and J lost 4; bases outside the gene matches: 2. Per the germline V gene, CDR1 is SQVTM and CDR2 is ANQGSEA.

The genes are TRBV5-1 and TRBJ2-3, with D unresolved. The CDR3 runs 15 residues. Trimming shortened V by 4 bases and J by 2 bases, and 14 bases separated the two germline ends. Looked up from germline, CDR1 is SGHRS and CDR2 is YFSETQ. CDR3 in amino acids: CASSRDRRLTDTQYF. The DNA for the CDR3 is TGCGCCAGCAGCAGGGATCGGCGACTCACAGATACGCAGTATTTT.

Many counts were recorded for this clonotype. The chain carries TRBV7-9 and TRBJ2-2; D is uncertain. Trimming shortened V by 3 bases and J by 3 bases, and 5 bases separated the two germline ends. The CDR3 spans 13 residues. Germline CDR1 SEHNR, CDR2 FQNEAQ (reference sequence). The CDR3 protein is CASSFYYTGELFF. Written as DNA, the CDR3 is TGTGCCAGCAGCTTTTACTACACCGGGGAGCTGTTTTTT.

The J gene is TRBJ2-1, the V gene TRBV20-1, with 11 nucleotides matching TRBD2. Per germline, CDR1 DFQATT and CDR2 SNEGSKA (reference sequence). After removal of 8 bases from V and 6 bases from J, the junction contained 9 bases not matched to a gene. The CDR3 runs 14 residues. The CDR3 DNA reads TGCAGTCCCAGAGTGGGGACTAGCGGCAATGAGCAGTTCTTC. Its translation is CSPRVGTSGNEQFF.

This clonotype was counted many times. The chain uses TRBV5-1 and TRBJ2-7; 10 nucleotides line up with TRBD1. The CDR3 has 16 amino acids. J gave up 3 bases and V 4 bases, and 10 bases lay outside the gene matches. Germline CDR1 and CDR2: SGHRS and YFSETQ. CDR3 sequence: CASSPGSGTGVYEQYV. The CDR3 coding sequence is TGCGCCAGCAGCCCCGGATCCGGGACAGGGGTCTACGAGCAGTACGTC.

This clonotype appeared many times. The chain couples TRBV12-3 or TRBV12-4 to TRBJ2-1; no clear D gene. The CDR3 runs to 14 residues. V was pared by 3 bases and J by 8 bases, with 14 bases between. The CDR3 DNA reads TGTGCCAGCAGTTTGGGGTGGACCGTGGATGAGCAGTTCTTC. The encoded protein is CASSLGWTVDEQFF.

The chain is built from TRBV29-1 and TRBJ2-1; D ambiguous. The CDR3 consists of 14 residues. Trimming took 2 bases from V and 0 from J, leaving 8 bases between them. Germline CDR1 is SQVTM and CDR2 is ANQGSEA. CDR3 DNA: TGCAGCGTTGAAAGGGCAGCCTCCTACAATGAGCAGTTCTTC. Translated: CSVERAASYNEQFF.

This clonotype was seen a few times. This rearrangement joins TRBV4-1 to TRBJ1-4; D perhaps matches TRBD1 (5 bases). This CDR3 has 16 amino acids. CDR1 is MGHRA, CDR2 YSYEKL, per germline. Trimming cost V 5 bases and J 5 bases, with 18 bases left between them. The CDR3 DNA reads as TGCGCCAGCAGCGACGTGCGACCTCAGGGAAATGAAAAACTGTTTTTT. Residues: CASSDVRPQGNEKLFF.

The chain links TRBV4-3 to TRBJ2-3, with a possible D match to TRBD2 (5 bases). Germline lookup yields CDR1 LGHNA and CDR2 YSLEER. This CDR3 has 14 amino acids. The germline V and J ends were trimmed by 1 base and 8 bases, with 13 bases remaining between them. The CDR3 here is CASSQGSPAATQYF. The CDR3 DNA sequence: TGCGCCAGCAGCCAAGGTTCCCCAGCGGCTACGCAGTATTTT.